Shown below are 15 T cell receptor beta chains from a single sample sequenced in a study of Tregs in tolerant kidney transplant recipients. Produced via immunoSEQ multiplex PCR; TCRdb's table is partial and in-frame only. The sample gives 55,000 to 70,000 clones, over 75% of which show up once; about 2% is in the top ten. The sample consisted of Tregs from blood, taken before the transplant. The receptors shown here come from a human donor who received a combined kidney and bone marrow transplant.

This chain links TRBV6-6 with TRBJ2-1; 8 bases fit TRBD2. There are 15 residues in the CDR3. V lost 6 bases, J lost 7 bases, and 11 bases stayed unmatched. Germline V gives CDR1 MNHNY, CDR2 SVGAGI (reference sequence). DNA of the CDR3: TGTGCCAGCAGCCCCGGGGGGGGTGAGGGGAATGAGCAGTTCTTC. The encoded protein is CASSPGGGEGNEQFF.

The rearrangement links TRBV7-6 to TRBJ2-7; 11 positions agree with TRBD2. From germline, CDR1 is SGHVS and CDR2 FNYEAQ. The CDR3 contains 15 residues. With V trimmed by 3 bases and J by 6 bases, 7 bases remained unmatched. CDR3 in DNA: TGTGCCAGCAGCTTTACACTAGCGGGGGTGGTCGAGCAGTACTTC. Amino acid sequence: CASSFTLAGVVEQYF.

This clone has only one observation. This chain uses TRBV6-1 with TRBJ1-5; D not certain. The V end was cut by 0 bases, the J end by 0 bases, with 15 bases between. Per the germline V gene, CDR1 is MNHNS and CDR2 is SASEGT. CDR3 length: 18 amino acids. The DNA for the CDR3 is TGTGCCAGCAGTGAAGCGCTGGTAGAGCTACTTAGCAATCAGCCCCAGCATTTT. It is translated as CASSEALVELLSNQPQHF.

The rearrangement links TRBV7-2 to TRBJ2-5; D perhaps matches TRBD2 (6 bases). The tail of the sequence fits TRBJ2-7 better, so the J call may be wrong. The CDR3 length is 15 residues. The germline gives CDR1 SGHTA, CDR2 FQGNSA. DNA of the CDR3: TGTGCCAGCAGCTTACAACGGGGGATCGGCAACGAGCAGTACTTC. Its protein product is CASSLQRGIGNEQYF.

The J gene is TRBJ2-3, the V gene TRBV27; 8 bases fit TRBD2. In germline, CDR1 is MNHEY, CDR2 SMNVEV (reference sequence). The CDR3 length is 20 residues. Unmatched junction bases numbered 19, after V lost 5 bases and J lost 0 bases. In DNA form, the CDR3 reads TGTGCCAGCAGTCCAACAGGGAGGACTAGCCGCTTCACGAGCACAGATACGCAGTATTTT. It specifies CASSPTGRTSRFTSTDTQYF.

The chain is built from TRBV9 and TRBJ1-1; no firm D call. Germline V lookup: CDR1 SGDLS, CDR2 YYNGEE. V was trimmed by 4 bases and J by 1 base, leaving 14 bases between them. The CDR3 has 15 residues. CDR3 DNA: TGTGCCAGCAGCCAATCGGTTGGGCGGAACACTGAAGCTTTCTTT. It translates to CASSQSVGRNTEAFF.

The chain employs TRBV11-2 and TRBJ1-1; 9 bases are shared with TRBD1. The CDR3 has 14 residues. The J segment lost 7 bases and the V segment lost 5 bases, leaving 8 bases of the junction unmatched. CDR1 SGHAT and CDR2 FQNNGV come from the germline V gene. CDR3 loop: CASSPNRDRDEAFF. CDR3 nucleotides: TGTGCCAGCAGCCCCAACCGGGACAGGGATGAAGCTTTCTTT.

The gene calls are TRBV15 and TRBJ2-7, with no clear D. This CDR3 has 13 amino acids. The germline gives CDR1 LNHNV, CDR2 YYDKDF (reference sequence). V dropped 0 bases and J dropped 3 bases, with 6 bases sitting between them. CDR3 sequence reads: CATSRDAFYEQYF. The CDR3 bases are TGTGCCACCAGCAGAGATGCATTCTACGAGCAGTACTTC.

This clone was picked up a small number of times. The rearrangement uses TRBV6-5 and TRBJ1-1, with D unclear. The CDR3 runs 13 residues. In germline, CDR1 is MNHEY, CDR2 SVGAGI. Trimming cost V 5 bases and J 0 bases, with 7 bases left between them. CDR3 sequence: CASSRLLNTEAFF. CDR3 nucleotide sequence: TGTGCCAGCAGTAGATTATTGAACACTGAAGCTTTCTTT.

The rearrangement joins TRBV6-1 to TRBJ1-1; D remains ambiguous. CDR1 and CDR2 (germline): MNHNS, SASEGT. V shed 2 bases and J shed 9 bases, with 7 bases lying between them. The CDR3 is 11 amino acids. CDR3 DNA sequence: TGTGCCAGCAGTGAATCCGGCCAAGCTTTCTTT. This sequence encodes CASSESGQAFF.

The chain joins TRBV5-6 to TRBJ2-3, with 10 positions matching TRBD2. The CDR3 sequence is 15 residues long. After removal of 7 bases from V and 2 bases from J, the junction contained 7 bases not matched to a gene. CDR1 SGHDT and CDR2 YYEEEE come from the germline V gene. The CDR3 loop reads CASLASGGLTDTQYF. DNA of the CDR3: TGTGCCAGCTTGGCTAGCGGGGGTCTCACAGATACGCAGTATTTT.

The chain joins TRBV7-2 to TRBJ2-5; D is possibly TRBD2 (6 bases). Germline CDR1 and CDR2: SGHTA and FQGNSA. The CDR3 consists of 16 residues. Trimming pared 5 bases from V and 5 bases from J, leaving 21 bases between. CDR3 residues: CASSPSLRGNWETQYF. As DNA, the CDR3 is TGTGCCAGCAGCCCCAGCCTCCGCGGGAACTGGGAGACCCAGTACTTC.

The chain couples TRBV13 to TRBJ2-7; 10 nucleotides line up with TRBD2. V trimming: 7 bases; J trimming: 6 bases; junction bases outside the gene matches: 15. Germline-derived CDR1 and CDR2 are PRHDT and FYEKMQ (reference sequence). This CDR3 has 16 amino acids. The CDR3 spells CASTPTRAGGPAEQYF. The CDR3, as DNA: TGTGCCAGCACCCCGACTAGAGCGGGAGGGCCAGCCGAGCAGTACTTC.

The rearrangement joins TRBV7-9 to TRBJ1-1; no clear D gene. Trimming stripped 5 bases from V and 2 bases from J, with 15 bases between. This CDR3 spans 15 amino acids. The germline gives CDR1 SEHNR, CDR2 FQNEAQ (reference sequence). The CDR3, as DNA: TGTGCCAGCAGCCTAGTCCAAAAAGCTAACACTGAAGCTTTCTTT. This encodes CASSLVQKANTEAFF.

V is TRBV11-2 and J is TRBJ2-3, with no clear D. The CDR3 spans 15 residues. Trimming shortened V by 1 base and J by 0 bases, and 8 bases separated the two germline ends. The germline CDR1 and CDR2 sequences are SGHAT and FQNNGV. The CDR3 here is CASSLVIQSTDTQYF. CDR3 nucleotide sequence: TGTGCCAGCAGCTTAGTCATCCAGAGCACAGATACGCAGTATTTT.